This TCR beta chain comes out of a study of identical twins. Germline CDR1 is ENHRY and CDR2 is SYGVKD. CDR3 length: 14 amino acids. V lost 4 bases and J lost 4, with 14 bases in between. TCRdb re-analysed the 5' RACE reads in MiXCR, keeping a single row per CDR3 protein. The data hold some 630,000 distinct CDR3 sequences, with about 7.1% observed a single time. These same data were also listed under a study on yellow fever vaccine responses in identical twins.

V is TRBV10-3 and J is TRBJ2-7, with D hard to call. The sample was PBMCs. The receptor comes from a young woman in good health. CDR3 DNA: TGTGCCATCAGTGTGAGGCTACCCCTATACGAGCAGTACTTC. This encodes CAISVRLPLYEQYF.